The next 17 T cell receptor beta chains were all read from a single sample in a study of beta chain features in type 1 diabetes. As every portion of the isolated RNA was reverse transcribed, the sequencing read expressed TCRB transcripts. This table comes from immunoSEQ multiplex PCR, and its TCRdb copy is limited to in-frame clones, with some not included. This table has around 400,000 clones, over 9.5% appearing once. The sample taken for sequencing was naive CD4+ T cells from blood. The receptor source for this set is a man aged 18 to 29 in good health.

This clone was counted between two and nine times. This chain uses TRBV20-1 with TRBJ1-2; D perhaps matches TRBD1 (5 bases). This CDR3 is 11 amino acids long. V lost 1 base, J lost 7 bases, and 7 bases lay in between. The germline V gene encodes CDR1 DFQATT and CDR2 SNEGSKA (reference sequence). The CDR3 here is CSARVRGGYTF. In DNA form, the CDR3 reads TGCAGTGCTAGAGTTAGGGGTGGCTACACCTTC.

This rearrangement joins TRBV4-3 to TRBJ1-2; 11 bases line up with TRBD1. Germline V gene sequence: CDR1 LGHNA, CDR2 YSLEER. The CDR3 length is 16 residues. The V gene end was trimmed by 4 bases and the J gene end by 4 bases; junction bases not matched to a gene: 8. The CDR3 DNA reads TGCGCCAGCAGCCGGGGAGGACAGGGGGCTGCCTATGGCTACACCTTC. Translating it yields CASSRGGQGAAYGYTF.

The rearrangement uses TRBV5-6 and TRBJ2-3, with 12 bases aligning to TRBD2. The length of the CDR3 is 15 residues. Per the germline V gene, CDR1 is SGHDT and CDR2 is YYEEEE. The junction had 7 bases not matched to a gene; V was cut back by 1 base and J by 10 bases. The chain's CDR3 is CASSLLRLAGVAQYF. CDR3 nucleotides: TGTGCCAGCAGCTTGTTGCGACTAGCGGGGGTGGCGCAGTATTTT.

There are a few counts of this clone. The chain combines TRBV14 with TRBJ2-2; no firm D call. The V end was cut by 5 bases, the J end by 1 base, with 8 bases between. Germline CDR1 reads SGHDN; CDR2 reads FVKESK. This CDR3 contains 14 residues. CDR3 nucleotide sequence: TGTGCCAGCAGCGTAGCTGAGAACACCGGGGAGCTGTTTTTT. This sequence encodes CASSVAENTGELFF.

CDR3 bases: TGTGCCAGCAGCGCCCTATCCCCTTCTGGAAACACCATATATTTT. The encoded protein is CASSALSPSGNTIYF. V usage is TRBV7-2 and J usage is TRBJ1-3; D call uncertain. The CDR3 length is 15 residues. Germline V gene sequence: CDR1 SGHTA, CDR2 FQGNSA. The V and J ends lost 5 bases and 1 base respectively, with 12 bases between them. The variable domain in full, completed from reference TRBV7-2 and TRBJ1-3, reads GAGVSQSPSNKVTEKGKDVELRCDPISGHTALYWYRQSLGQGLEFLIYFQGNSAPDKSGLPSDRFSAERTGGSVSTLTIQRTQQEDSAVYLCASSALSPSGNTIYFGEGSWLTVV.

This clone was recorded a few times. This sequence joins TRBV7-6 and TRBJ1-5; possibly TRBD1 for D (5 bases). The V gene lost 6 bases and the J gene lost 5 bases, with 14 bases spanning the gap. The CDR3 sequence is 14 residues long. CDR1 SGHVS and CDR2 FNYEAQ come from the germline V gene. CDR3 protein: CASSAWVGDQPQHF. In DNA, the CDR3 is TGTGCCAGCAGTGCTTGGGTAGGGGATCAGCCCCAGCATTTT.

The V gene is TRBV7-3, the J gene TRBJ2-6, with D perhaps TRBD2 (5 bases). Germline V gives CDR1 SGHTA, CDR2 FQGTGA. The germline V and J ends were trimmed by 3 bases and 2 bases, with 8 bases remaining between them. The CDR3 consists of 15 residues. For the CDR3, the DNA is TGTGCCAGCAGCTTCCTACTAGCTGGGGCCAACGTCCTGACTTTC. Amino acid sequence: CASSFLLAGANVLTF.

This clone was seen a handful of times. V and J are TRBV7-3 and TRBJ2-1; TRBD1 matches at 7 bases. The CDR3 has 15 residues. In germline, CDR1 is SGHTA, CDR2 FQGTGA. Trimming cost V 5 bases and J 5 bases; bases outside gene matches: 9. The CDR3 bases are TGTGCCAGCAGCCGTCGACAGGGAACGCACAATGAGCAGTTCTTC. It encodes CASSRRQGTHNEQFF.

The V and J genes are TRBV9 and TRBJ1-2; 7 bases fit TRBD1. The V gene's germline CDR1 is SGDLS and CDR2 YYNGEE. The CDR3 loop spans 13 amino acids. V shed 3 bases and J 8 bases; nucleotides not matched to a gene: 7. The CDR3 reads CASSGRTGLGYTF. The CDR3 DNA reads TGTGCCAGCAGCGGACGGACAGGCCTAGGCTACACCTTC.

In this sample, this clone turned up a few times. This chain links TRBV29-1 with TRBJ1-3; maybe TRBD1 (6 bases). Germline V CDR1 and CDR2: SQVTM, ANQGSEA. The length of the CDR3 is 14 residues. Trimming took 1 base from V and 0 from J, leaving 7 bases between them. The CDR3 DNA sequence: TGCAGCGTTGAAGGAGGGGGCTCTGGAAACACCATATATTTT. It encodes CSVEGGGSGNTIYF. The whole variable domain, filled in from reference TRBV29-1 and TRBJ1-3, reads SAVISQKPSRDICQRGTSLTIQCQVDSQVTMMFWYRQQPGQSLTLIATANQGSEATYESGFVIDKFPISRPNLTFSTLTVSNMSPEDSSIYLCSVEGGGSGNTIYFGEGSWLTVV.

The gene calls are TRBV27 and TRBJ2-6; D is undetermined. Germline V lookup: CDR1 MNHEY, CDR2 SMNVEV (reference sequence). Trimming left V 5 bases short and J 2 bases short, with 10 bases between. This CDR3 has 15 amino acids. The CDR3 reads CASSPTNAGANVLTF. Written as DNA, the CDR3 is TGTGCCAGCAGTCCAACAAACGCTGGGGCCAACGTCCTGACTTTC.

This clone came up a few times. V usage is TRBV4-1 and J usage is TRBJ2-1; 9 bases are shared with TRBD2. Germline-derived CDR1 and CDR2 are MGHRA and YSYEKL. This CDR3 spans 16 amino acids. V gave up 3 bases and J gave up 5 bases; unmatched junction bases: 8. In DNA, the CDR3 is TGCGCCAGCAGCCATTTAGGAAGCGGGAGGAACAATGAGCAGTTCTTC. The encoded protein is CASSHLGSGRNNEQFF.

This chain links TRBV5-4 with TRBJ2-2, with D possibly being TRBD2 (5 bases). The CDR3 spans 15 residues. CDR1 and CDR2 from the germline V gene are SGHNT and YYREEE (reference sequence). Trimming removed 6 bases from V and 0 bases from J, with 12 bases in between. In DNA form, the CDR3 reads TGTGCCAGCAACCAAGGGAGTCCGAACACCGGGGAGCTGTTTTTT. This gives the protein CASNQGSPNTGELFF.

The genes are TRBV9 and TRBJ2-7; tentative D call: TRBD1 (6 bases). The ends were cut back, 4 bases at V and 0 bases at J, with 11 bases in the middle. This CDR3 comprises 14 residues. Germline V gives CDR1 SGDLS, CDR2 YYNGEE. CDR3 DNA: TGTGCCAGCAGCTCTCGGACAGACTCCTACGAGCAGTACTTC. Translating gives CASSSRTDSYEQYF. Supplemented by reference TRBV9 and TRBJ2-7, the full variable domain reads DSGVTQTPKHLITATGQRVTLRCSPRSGDLSVYWYQQSLDQGLQFLIQYYNGEERAKGNILERFSAQQFPDLHSELNLSSLELGDSALYFCASSSRTDSYEQYFGPGTRLTVT.

The table lists this clone with a few counts. This chain uses TRBV6-6 with TRBJ2-5, with 8 bases identical to TRBD1. Per germline, CDR1 MNHNY and CDR2 SVGAGI (reference sequence). The CDR3 is 16 amino acids. V trimming: 0 bases; J trimming: 1 base; junction bases outside the gene matches: 4. The CDR3 DNA is TGTGCCAGCAGTTACTCCTCGGGACAGGTCCAAGAGACCCAGTACTTC. Its translation is CASSYSSGQVQETQYF.

The table lists this clone with a few counts. The chain is built from TRBV4-2 and TRBJ2-7; 10 nucleotides line up with TRBD2. Trimming cost V 1 base and J 6 bases; bases outside gene matches: 3. Germline V lookup: CDR1 LGHNA, CDR2 YNFKEQ. CDR3 length: 14 residues. The CDR3 DNA reads as TGTGCCAGCAGCCAAGGGCTAGCGGGAGTCGAGCAGTACTTC. This codes for CASSQGLAGVEQYF.

This clone was found once. The chain carries TRBV29-1 and TRBJ1-4; 7 bases fit TRBD1. CDR3 length: 13 residues. The V segment lost 1 base and the J segment 8 bases; nucleotides outside the gene matches: 4. CDR1 is SQVTM, CDR2 ANQGSEA, per germline. The CDR3 protein is CSVEGQGGEKLFF. The CDR3 nucleotides are TGCAGCGTTGAAGGACAGGGTGGCGAAAAACTGTTTTTT.